This TCR beta chain was identified in a study of blood T cell repertoires in COVID-19. Study as a whole: COVID-19 samples from acute and convalescent phases originated in the United States, Italy and Spain. Sources were T cells, B-cell-depleted T cells, or PBMCs; the material itself was cDNA or gDNA.

The V gene's germline CDR1 is MNHEY and CDR2 SMNVEV (reference sequence). The CDR3 totals 14 residues. V lost 3 bases and J lost 7, with 16 bases in between. Original processing methods: Cell counts per sample came from amplifying reference gene primers. Profiled with immunoSEQ multiplex PCR; TCRdb holds only in-frame clones, not every one. The V and J calls and the clone size are those of that table, but D and trimming were determined from the DNA. The table has 250,000 or so clones, roughly 89% seen once; the top ten hold less than 2%. This rearrangement joins TRBV27 to TRBJ2-7; D is possibly TRBD1 (6 bases). The sample consisted of peripheral blood. The sequence derives from a woman aged 40-49 years who had recovered from COVID-19. CDR3 sequence: CASSLGRGALEQYF. The CDR3 DNA reads as TGTGCCAGCAGTTTGGGCAGGGGAGCCCTGGAGCAGTACTTC.